Listed below are T cell receptor beta chains from one sample, sequenced in a study of blood T cell repertoires in COVID-19. Sequenced by immunoSEQ multiplex PCR; TCRdb stores in-frame clones only, minus some. This repertoire shows around 15,000 clones, approximately 90% found once; its top ten account for less than 15%. The specimen sequenced was peripheral blood. The receptors come from a human donor in a cohort sampled during active COVID-19. CDR3s include the opening cysteine and the closing phenylalanine or tryptophan.

V gene	CDR3 length	J gene	CDR3 protein
TRBV18	15	TRBJ2-5	CASSPWTEKQETQYF
TRBV12-3/TRBV12-4	13	TRBJ2-6	CASSSSGANVLTF
TRBV6-5	15	TRBJ2-3	CASSFTSVGTDTQYF
TRBV15	17	TRBJ1-6	CATSRDVVGTGGSPLHF
TRBV12-3/TRBV12-4	13	TRBJ2-3	CASSFPNTDTQYF
TRBV2	14	TRBJ1-3	CASSEGQSGNTIYF
TRBV6-2/TRBV6-3	16	TRBJ2-7	CASSYGLAGEFYEQYF
TRBV2	15	TRBJ2-7	CASSEAETRSSEQYF
TRBV5-6	14	TRBJ2-7	CASSQGLARHEQYF
TRBV19	14	TRBJ2-1	CASSIDLEMLEQFF
TRBV9	14	TRBJ1-5	CASSEGNSNQPQHF
TRBV30	13	TRBJ2-7	CAWSSGHTYEQYF
TRBV6-6	17	TRBJ1-5	CASSHRDRGNVNQPQHF
TRBV18	15	TRBJ1-1	CASSPPTGLNTEAFF
TRBV13	12	TRBJ2-7	CASSFGQYEQYF
TRBV7-6	18	TRBJ2-3	CASSLFPPGGSSTDTQYF
TRBV2	17	TRBJ2-3	CAITDRGLGGYTDTQYF
TRBV9	12	TRBJ1-2	CASSKRSYGYTF
TRBV30	11	TRBJ2-5	CAWRSPETQYF
TRBV9	11	TRBJ1-2	CASSALGGYTF
TRBV27	17	TRBJ2-3	CASSRLTSGGATDTQYF
TRBV5-8	16	TRBJ1-6	CASSFNPGLMNSPLHF
TRBV7-2	15	TRBJ2-5	CASSLEGRGQETQYF
TRBV7-8	18	TRBJ2-3	CASSFEDGIAGGTDTQYF
TRBV10-2	16	TRBJ2-7	CASSFPGLAGEYEQYF
TRBV3-1/TRBV3-2	15	TRBJ1-6	CASRRTGVTHSPLHF
TRBV3-1/TRBV3-2	13	TRBJ1-1	CASTYLGGTEAFF
TRBV7-8	14	TRBJ1-2	CASSLSGGSYGYTF
TRBV7-3	16	TRBJ2-1	CASSSGRGDRINEQFF
TRBV4-1	13	TRBJ2-3	CASTTRPADTQYF
TRBV7-9	14	TRBJ2-4	CASSLGGLGNIQYF
TRBV5-1	14	TRBJ2-3	CASSLGTSADTQYF
TRBV6-5	12	TRBJ2-7	CASSSYSYEQYF
TRBV6-2/TRBV6-3	17	TRBJ1-2	CASSYRIRQGIDYGYTF
TRBV3-1/TRBV3-2	15	TRBJ1-2	CASSRGTPGTYGYTF
TRBV4-1	19	TRBJ2-1	CASSQETSGGASGYNEQFF
TRBV2	13	TRBJ1-5	CASSERQNQPQHF
TRBV19	15	TRBJ1-1	CASSIAGRGGSEAFF
TRBV9	18	TRBJ1-1	CASSPSGGSRFWDTEAFF
TRBV4-2	15	TRBJ2-1	CASSQPTGTYNEQFF
TRBV19	16	TRBJ1-1	CASSMPGQGVNTEAFF
TRBV24-1	12	TRBJ1-2	CATSDSPFGYTF
TRBV25-1	16	TRBJ2-2	CASSGWTGRLAGELFF
TRBV2	13	TRBJ1-5	CASNVDGNQPQHF
TRBV5-1	17	TRBJ2-5	CASSLGIGTGEGETQYF
TRBV19	14	TRBJ1-3	CASSIGNSGNTIYF
TRBV7-8	15	TRBJ1-4	CASSLGDRGGEKLFF
TRBV14	13	TRBJ1-1	CASSQDRPGRAFF
TRBV7-2	16	TRBJ2-2	CASSLASGTGAGELFF
TRBV28	15	TRBJ2-3	CASSSHNRRADTQYF
TRBV19	15	TRBJ2-2	CASSISGGGAGELFF
TRBV5-5	15	TRBJ2-3	CASSLEGLAADTQYF
TRBV5-1	13	TRBJ2-2	CASSITAPGELFF
TRBV7-3	14	TRBJ2-2	CASSSSGGGTELFF